The clone carrying this TCR beta chain appeared a few times. Individually, cDNA molecules had unique molecular identifiers attached to them. TCRdb re-called the 5' RACE reads through MiXCR, storing one row per CDR3 protein. The sample shows 55,000 to 75,000 distinct CDR3 sequences, 12% of them seen only once. The sample originates from a study of early T cells in non-severe SARS-CoV-2 infection. Sequencing was performed on whole blood. The sequence derives from an adult who was a healthcare worker with PCR-confirmed SARS-CoV-2 infection or an uninfected control (not recorded which).

In DNA form, the CDR3 reads TGTGCCTGGAGTGATTATTGGCAGGGGGTAGTGGATGGCTACACCTTC. Amino acid sequence: CAWSDYWQGVVDGYTF. The J gene is TRBJ1-2, the V gene TRBV30; the match to TRBD1 covers 7 bases. The junction had 14 bases not matched to a gene; V was cut back by 1 base and J by 6 bases. Germline V lookup: CDR1 GTSNPN, CDR2 SVGIG (reference sequence). The CDR3 sequence is 16 residues long.